This passage covers 17 T cell receptor beta chains from one sample sequenced in a study of vaccination and CD4 T cells after COVID-19. The antigens for these receptors are not known. With the Oncomine TCR Beta short-read assay, DNA from cultured CD4+ T cells was sequenced. MiXCR, run by TCRdb on the PCR reads, gives a single entry per CDR3 protein. The table shows tens of thousands of distinct CDR3 sequences, with roughly 40% occurring only once. Treatment denoted: roughly 10-day PBMC culture with coronavirus spike peptide pools or control peptides (ViraFEST assay). The input for sequencing was CD4+ T cells from blood, cultured in vitro, taken after SARS-CoV-2 vaccination. These receptors originate from a human donor who had recovered from COVID-19.

This clonotype has just a few counts. The chain recombines TRBV7-9 with TRBJ2-1; 9 bases line up with TRBD2. The CDR3 runs 15 residues. Trimming at V came to 1 base and at J to 5 bases, leaving 3 bases not matched to a gene. CDR1 is SEHNR and CDR2 is FQNEAQ in the germline V gene (reference sequence). This CDR3 reads CASSLVAGGHNEQFF. CDR3 DNA sequence: TGTGCCAGCAGCTTAGTGGCGGGGGGGCACAATGAGCAGTTCTTC.

The V gene is TRBV21-1, the J gene TRBJ2-7. TRBV21-1 is given as a pseudogene. The CDR3 spans 15 residues. The CDR3 coding sequence is TGTGCCAGCAGCAAAGCGTACACCGTCCCCTACGAGCAGTACTTC. This translates into CASSKAYTVPYEQYF.

The gene calls are TRBV6-5 and TRBJ1-1; tentatively, D is TRBD1 (5 bases). This CDR3 has 14 residues. Germline CDR1 MNHEY, CDR2 SVGAGI. V dropped 4 bases and J dropped 5 bases, with 14 bases sitting between them. In nucleotides, the CDR3 is TGTGCCAGCAGTTCACGCGGGACCGCAACTGAAGCTTTCTTT. It is translated as CASSSRGTATEAFF.

This sequence joins TRBV20-1 and TRBJ2-1; the match to TRBD2 covers 10 bases. The length of the CDR3 is 16 residues. V gave up 0 bases and J gave up 4 bases; unmatched junction bases: 6. Germline CDR1 is DFQATT and CDR2 is SNEGSKA (reference sequence). The CDR3 coding sequence is TGCAGTGCTAGAGATCTCATAGCGGGGGGATACAATGAGCAGTTCTTC. The encoded protein is CSARDLIAGGYNEQFF.

The chain links TRBV5-1 to TRBJ2-5, with D possibly being TRBD1 or TRBD2 (5 bases each). The CDR3 extends over 13 amino acids. Germline values: CDR1 SGHRS, CDR2 YFSETQ. Trimming cost V 5 bases and J 2 bases, with 10 bases left between them. The CDR3 loop is CASRRDRQETQYF. The CDR3 region has the DNA TGCGCCAGCAGACGGGACCGACAAGAGACCCAGTACTTC.

The chain carries TRBV6-4 and TRBJ2-7, with D possibly TRBD2 on 6 matching bases. This CDR3 has 17 residues. The germline gives CDR1 MRHNA, CDR2 SNTAGT. The V end lost 5 bases, the J end lost 4 bases, and 24 bases lay between the germline ends. Here the CDR3 reads CASSCSLRRDPKYEQYF. The CDR3 DNA reads TGTGCCAGCAGTTGTTCATTAAGGAGGGACCCCAAGTACGAGCAGTACTTC.

The V call is TRBV20-1, the J call TRBJ1-1; D uncertain. The CDR3 length is 15 residues. Trimming cost V 5 bases and J 0 bases, with 16 bases left between them. In germline, CDR1 is DFQATT, CDR2 SNEGSKA (reference sequence). DNA for the CDR3: TGCAGTGCTCCGGCCAGAGACGTTATGAACACTGAAGCTTTCTTT. Translated, it gives CSAPARDVMNTEAFF.

There are a few counts of this clonotype. The V and J genes are TRBV25-1 and TRBJ2-7; 10 bases map to TRBD1. The V segment lost 6 bases and the J segment 8 bases; nucleotides outside the gene matches: 13. CDR3 length: 15 residues. CDR1 is MGHDK, CDR2 SYGVNS, per germline. The CDR3 here is CASSRGTGAGIKQYF. The CDR3 coding sequence is TGTGCCAGCAGCAGGGGGACAGGGGCCGGTATCAAGCAGTACTTC.

This clonotype was picked up a small number of times. J is TRBJ1-2 and V is TRBV6-1, with TRBD1 identical over 7 bases. CDR3 length: 14 amino acids. V dropped 4 bases and J dropped 2; count of bases not matched to a gene: 4. Germline loops: CDR1 MNHNS, CDR2 SASEGT. CDR3 protein: CASSGRDSNYGYTF. The DNA for the CDR3 is TGTGCCAGCAGTGGGAGGGACAGCAACTATGGCTACACCTTC.

This rearrangement joins TRBV6-1 to TRBJ1-1, with D tentatively TRBD1 (5 bases). Germline loops: CDR1 MNHNS, CDR2 SASEGT. Trimming stripped 4 bases from V and 5 bases from J, with 14 bases between. This CDR3 contains 14 residues. Written as DNA, the CDR3 is TGTGCCAGCAGTGCCTTAACAGGCGTAACTGAAGCTTTCTTT. Translated, it gives CASSALTGVTEAFF.

This clonotype was seen only a few times. The rearrangement uses TRBV19 and TRBJ1-5, with TRBD1 matching over 10 bases. The CDR3 loop spans 15 amino acids. CDR1 and CDR2 from the germline V gene are LNHDA and SQIVND (reference sequence). The trim removed 1 base at V and 7 bases at J, leaving 4 bases unmatched. DNA of the CDR3: TGTGCCAGTAGTATAGGACAGGGGGCGGGACAGCCCCAGCATTTT. This translates into CASSIGQGAGQPQHF.

This chain uses TRBV2 with TRBJ1-5, with D hard to call. Trimming left V 3 bases short and J 9 bases short, with 9 bases between. The germline gives CDR1 SNHLY, CDR2 FYNNEI. The CDR3 is 12 amino acids. The CDR3 sequence: CASSDRLSPQHF. The CDR3 DNA reads TGTGCCAGCAGTGATCGGCTGTCGCCCCAGCATTTT.

V and J are TRBV27 and TRBJ1-5, with TRBD1 as a possible D gene (6 bases). The V end lost 5 bases, the J end lost 4 bases, and 18 bases lay between the germline ends. Germline loops: CDR1 MNHEY, CDR2 SMNVEV (reference sequence). The CDR3 has 16 residues. The CDR3 coding sequence is TGTGCCAGCAGTCCCGGGGGGCCCACATCAAATCAGCCCCAGCATTTT. It yields the protein CASSPGGPTSNQPQHF.

The V call is TRBV27, the J call TRBJ1-1; 9 nucleotides match TRBD1. Germline assignment: CDR1 MNHEY and CDR2 SMNVEV (reference sequence). V dropped 4 bases and J dropped 7; count of bases not matched to a gene: 7. The CDR3 has 14 amino acids. CDR3 nucleotide sequence: TGTGCCAGCAGTTGGAACAGGGGGCAAGTTGAAGCTTTCTTT. It encodes CASSWNRGQVEAFF.

This clonotype was seen a handful of times. The chain combines TRBV20-1 with TRBJ1-5; no definite D call. Germline assignment: CDR1 DFQATT and CDR2 SNEGSKA (reference sequence). CDR3 size: 14 residues. The ends were cut back, 3 bases at V and 3 bases at J, with 12 bases in the middle. Written as DNA, the CDR3 is TGCAGTGCTAGGGGTCTGTTAACCAATCAGCCCCAGCATTTT. It yields the protein CSARGLLTNQPQHF.

V is TRBV24-1 and J is TRBJ2-2; either TRBD1 or TRBD2 may fit D (5 bases each). The CDR3 has 15 residues. The germline V gene has CDR1 KGHDR and CDR2 SFDVKD. Trimming stripped 6 bases from V and 4 bases from J, with 14 bases between. This CDR3 reads CATSSRQGVTGELFF. The CDR3 region has the DNA TGTGCCACCAGTAGCAGGCAGGGAGTCACCGGGGAGCTGTTTTTT.

This chain connects TRBV28 to TRBJ2-7; perhaps D is TRBD1 or TRBD2 (5 bases each). The CDR3 consists of 14 residues. Trimming took 7 bases from V and 1 from J, leaving 14 bases between them. Germline V CDR1 and CDR2: MDHEN, SYDVKM. CDR3 loop: CASTTSGRSYEQYF. As DNA, the CDR3 is TGTGCCAGCACCACCTCGGGACGGTCCTACGAGCAGTACTTC.